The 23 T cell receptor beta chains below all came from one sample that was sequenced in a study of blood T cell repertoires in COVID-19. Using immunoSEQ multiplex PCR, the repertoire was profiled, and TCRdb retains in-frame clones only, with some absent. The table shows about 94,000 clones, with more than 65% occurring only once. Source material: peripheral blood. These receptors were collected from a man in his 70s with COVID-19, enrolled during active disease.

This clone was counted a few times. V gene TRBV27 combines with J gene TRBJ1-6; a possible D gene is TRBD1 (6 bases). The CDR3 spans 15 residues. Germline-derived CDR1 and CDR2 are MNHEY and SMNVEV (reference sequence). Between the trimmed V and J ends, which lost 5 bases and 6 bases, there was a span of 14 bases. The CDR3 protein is CASSTQQGGNSPLHF. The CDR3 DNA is TGTGCCAGCAGTACTCAACAGGGTGGTAATTCACCCCTCCACTTT.

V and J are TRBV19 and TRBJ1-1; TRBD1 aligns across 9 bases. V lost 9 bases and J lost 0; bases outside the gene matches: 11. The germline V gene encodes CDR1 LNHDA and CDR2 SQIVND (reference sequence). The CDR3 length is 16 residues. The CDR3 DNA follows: TGTGCCAGCAGACCTCCGGGACAGGGAATGAACACTGAAGCTTTCTTT. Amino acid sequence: CASRPPGQGMNTEAFF.

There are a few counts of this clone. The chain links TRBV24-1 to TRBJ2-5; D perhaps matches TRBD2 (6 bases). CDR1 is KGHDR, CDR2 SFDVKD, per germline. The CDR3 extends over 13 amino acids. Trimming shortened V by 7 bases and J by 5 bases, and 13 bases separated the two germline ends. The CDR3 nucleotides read TGTGCCACCAGCGACGGGAGTACGGAGACCCAGTACTTC. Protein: CATSDGSTETQYF.

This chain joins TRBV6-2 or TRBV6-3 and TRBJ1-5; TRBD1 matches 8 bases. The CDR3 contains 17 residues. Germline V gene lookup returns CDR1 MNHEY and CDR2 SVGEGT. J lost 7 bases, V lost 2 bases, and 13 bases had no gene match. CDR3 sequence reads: CASSYGGQVTKQQPQHF. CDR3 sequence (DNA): TGTGCCAGCAGTTACGGGGGACAGGTTACTAAGCAGCAGCCCCAGCATTTT.

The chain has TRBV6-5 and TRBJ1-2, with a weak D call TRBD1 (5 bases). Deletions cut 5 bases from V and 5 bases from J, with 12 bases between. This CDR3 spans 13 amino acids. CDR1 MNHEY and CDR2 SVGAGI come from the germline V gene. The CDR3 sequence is CASSNQPGYGYTF. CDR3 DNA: TGTGCCAGCAGTAATCAGCCAGGGTATGGCTACACCTTC.

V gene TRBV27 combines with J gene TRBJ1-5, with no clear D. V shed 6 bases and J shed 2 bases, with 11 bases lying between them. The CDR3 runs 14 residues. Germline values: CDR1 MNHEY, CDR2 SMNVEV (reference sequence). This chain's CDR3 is CASRTLGGNQPQHF. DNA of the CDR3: TGTGCCAGCAGAACCTTGGGAGGCAATCAGCCCCAGCATTTT.

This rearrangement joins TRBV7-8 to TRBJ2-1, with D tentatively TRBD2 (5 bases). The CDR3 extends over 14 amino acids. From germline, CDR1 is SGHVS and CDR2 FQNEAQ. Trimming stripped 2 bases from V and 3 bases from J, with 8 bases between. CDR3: CASSLQRNYNEQFF. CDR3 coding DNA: TGTGCCAGCAGCTTACAGCGGAACTACAATGAGCAGTTCTTC.

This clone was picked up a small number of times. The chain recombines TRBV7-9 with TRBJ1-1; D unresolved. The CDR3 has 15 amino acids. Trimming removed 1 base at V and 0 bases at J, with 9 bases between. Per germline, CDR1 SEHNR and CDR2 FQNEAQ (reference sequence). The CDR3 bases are TGTGCCAGCAGCTTAGACCCAGGCCTGAACACTGAAGCTTTCTTT. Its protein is CASSLDPGLNTEAFF.

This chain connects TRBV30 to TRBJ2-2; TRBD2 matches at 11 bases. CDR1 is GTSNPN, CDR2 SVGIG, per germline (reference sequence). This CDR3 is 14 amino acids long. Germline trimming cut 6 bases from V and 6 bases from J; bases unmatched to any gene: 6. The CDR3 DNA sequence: TGTGCCTGCTCTCTAGCGGGAGGCCCCGGGGAGCTGTTTTTT. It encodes CACSLAGGPGELFF.

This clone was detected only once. The DNA for the CDR3 is TGTGCCAGCAGCCCAGAGGGACAGAGCTCTGGAAACACCATATATTTT. It yields the protein CASSPEGQSSGNTIYF. J is TRBJ1-3 and V is TRBV7-9; TRBD1 matches 7 bases. The CDR3 consists of 16 residues. The V gene end was trimmed by 5 bases and the J gene end by 0 bases; junction bases not matched to a gene: 7. In germline, CDR1 is SEHNR, CDR2 FQNEAQ (reference sequence).

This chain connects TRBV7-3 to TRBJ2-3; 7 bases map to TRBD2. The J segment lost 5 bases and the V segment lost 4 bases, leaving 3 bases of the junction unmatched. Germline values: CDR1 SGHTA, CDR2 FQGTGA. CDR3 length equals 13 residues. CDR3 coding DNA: TGTGCCAGCAGCTCATTAGCGGGAGATACGCAGTATTTT. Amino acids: CASSSLAGDTQYF.

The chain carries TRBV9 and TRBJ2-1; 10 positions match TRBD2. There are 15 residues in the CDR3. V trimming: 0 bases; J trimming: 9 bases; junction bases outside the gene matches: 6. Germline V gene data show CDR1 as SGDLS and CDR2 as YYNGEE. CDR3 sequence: CASSVVAGGGSEQFF. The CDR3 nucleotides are TGTGCCAGCAGCGTAGTAGCGGGAGGCGGGAGTGAGCAGTTCTTC.

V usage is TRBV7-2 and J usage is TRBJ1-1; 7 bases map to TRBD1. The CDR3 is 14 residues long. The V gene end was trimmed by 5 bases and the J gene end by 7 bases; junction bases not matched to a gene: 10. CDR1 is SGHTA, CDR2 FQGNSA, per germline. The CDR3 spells CASSVGQNLIEAFF. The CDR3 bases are TGTGCCAGCAGCGTGGGACAGAATTTAATTGAAGCTTTCTTT.

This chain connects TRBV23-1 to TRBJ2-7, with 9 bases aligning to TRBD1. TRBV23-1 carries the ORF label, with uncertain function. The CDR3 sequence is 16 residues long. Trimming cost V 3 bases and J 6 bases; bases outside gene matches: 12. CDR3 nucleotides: TGCGCCAGCAGTCATTCGGGACAGGGTTTGGGGGGCGAGCAGTACTTC. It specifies CASSHSGQGLGGEQYF.

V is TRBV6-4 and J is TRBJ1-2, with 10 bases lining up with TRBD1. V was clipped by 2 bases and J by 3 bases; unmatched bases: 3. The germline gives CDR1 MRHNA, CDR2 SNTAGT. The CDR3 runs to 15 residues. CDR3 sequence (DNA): TGTGCCAGCAGTGACAGGACAGGGGGAGACTATGGCTACACCTTC. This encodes CASSDRTGGDYGYTF.

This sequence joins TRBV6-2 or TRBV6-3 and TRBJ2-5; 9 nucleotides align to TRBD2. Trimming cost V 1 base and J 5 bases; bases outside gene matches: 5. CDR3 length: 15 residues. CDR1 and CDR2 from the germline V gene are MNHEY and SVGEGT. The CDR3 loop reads CASSYLGLAEETQYF. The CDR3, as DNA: TGTGCCAGCAGTTACTTGGGACTAGCCGAGGAGACCCAGTACTTC.

The CDR3 sequence is CASSYSQGVPNSPLHF. The CDR3 DNA reads TGTGCCAGCAGTTACTCACAGGGAGTCCCTAATTCACCCCTCCACTTT. This chain connects TRBV6-5 to TRBJ1-6; maybe TRBD1 (6 bases). Trimming pared 0 bases from V and 6 bases from J, leaving 12 bases between. Germline CDR1 is MNHEY and CDR2 is SVGAGI. The CDR3 covers 16 residues.

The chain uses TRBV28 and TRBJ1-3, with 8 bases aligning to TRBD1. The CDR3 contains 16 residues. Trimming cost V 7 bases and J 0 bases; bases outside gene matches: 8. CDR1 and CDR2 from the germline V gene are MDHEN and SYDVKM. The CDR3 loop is CASNHYRGGSGNTIYF. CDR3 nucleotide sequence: TGTGCCAGCAACCACTACAGGGGGGGCTCTGGAAACACCATATATTTT.

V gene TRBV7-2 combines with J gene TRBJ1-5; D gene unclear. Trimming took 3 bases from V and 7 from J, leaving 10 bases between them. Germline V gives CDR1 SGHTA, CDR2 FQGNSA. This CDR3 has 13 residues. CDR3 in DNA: TGTGCCAGCAGCTTTTCTATACAGCAGCCCCAGCATTTT. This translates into CASSFSIQQPQHF.

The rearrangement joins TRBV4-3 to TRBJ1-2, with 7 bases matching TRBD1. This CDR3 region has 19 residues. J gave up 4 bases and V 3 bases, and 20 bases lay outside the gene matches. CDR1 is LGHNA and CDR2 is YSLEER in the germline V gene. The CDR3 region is CASSQGILSQGPEGYGYTF. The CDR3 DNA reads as TGCGCCAGCAGCCAGGGGATCCTTTCACAGGGGCCGGAGGGCTATGGCTACACCTTC.

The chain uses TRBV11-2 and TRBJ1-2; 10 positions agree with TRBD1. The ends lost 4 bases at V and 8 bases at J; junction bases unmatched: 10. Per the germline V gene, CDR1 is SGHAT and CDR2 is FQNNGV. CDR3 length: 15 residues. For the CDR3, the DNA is TGTGCCAGCAGCTCTATAGACGGGACAGGGGACGGCTACACCTTC. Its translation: CASSSIDGTGDGYTF. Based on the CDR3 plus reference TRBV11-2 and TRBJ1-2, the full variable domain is EAGVAQSPRYKIIEKRQSVAFWCNPISGHATLYWYQQILGQGPKLLIQFQNNGVVDDSQLPKDRFSAERLKGVDSTLKIQPAKLEDSAVYLCASSSIDGTGDGYTFGSGTRLTVV.

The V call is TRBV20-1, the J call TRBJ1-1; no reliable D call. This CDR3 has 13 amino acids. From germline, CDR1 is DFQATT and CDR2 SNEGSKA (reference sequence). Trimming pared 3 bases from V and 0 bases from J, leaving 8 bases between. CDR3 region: CSASEQMNTEAFF. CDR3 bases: TGCAGTGCTAGTGAACAGATGAACACTGAAGCTTTCTTT.

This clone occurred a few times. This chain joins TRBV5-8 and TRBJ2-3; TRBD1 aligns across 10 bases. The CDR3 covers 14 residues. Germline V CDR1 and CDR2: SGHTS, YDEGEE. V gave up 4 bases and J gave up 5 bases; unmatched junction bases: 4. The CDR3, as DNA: TGTGCCAGCAGCAGGGGACAGGGGTTAGATACGCAGTATTTT. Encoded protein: CASSRGQGLDTQYF.